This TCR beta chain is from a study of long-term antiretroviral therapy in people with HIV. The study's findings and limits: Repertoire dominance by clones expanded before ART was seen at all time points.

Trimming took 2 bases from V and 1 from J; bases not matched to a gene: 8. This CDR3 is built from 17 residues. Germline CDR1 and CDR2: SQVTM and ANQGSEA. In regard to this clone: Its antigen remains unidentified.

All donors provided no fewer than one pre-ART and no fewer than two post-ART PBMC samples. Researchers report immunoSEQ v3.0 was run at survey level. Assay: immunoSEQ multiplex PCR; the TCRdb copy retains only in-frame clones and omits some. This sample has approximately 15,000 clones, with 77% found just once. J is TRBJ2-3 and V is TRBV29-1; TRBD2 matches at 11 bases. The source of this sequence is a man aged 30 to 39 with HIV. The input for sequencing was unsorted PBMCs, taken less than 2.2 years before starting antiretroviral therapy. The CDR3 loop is CSVEPTLLAGGTDTQYF. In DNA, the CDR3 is TGCAGCGTTGAACCCACTCTACTAGCGGGAGGCACAGATACGCAGTATTTT.